The clone carrying this T cell receptor beta chain occurred many times. TCRdb reprocessed the 5' RACE reads with MiXCR, giving one entry per CDR3 protein. The sample has about 27,000 distinct CDR3 sequences, 6.5% to 8% seen once. The entry originates in a study of spatial heterogeneity in lung cancer. Stated time point: sample taken at primary tumor resection. Germline V gene sequence: CDR1 SNHLY, CDR2 FYNNEI. Trimming removed 2 bases from V and 4 bases from J; junction bases left unmatched: 12. The CDR3 loop spans 17 amino acids. The sequence derives from a male donor with early-stage non-small cell lung cancer. The chain employs TRBV2 and TRBJ1-2; TRBD1 matches 8 bases. Source: PBMCs, taken at surgery. The CDR3 loop is CASSEQQGASRIYGYTF. As DNA, the CDR3 is TGTGCCAGCAGTGAACAGCAGGGGGCGAGTCGTATCTATGGCTACACCTTC.